These 9 T cell receptor beta chains came from one sample sequenced in a study of blood T cells in healthy people across ages. A second PCR, run for about 7 to 11 cycles, used a sample-barcoded 5' primer plus a J-beta primer mix. From the 5' RACE reads, TCRdb called clonotypes with MiXCR, one entry per CDR3 protein. The data hold more than 1,400,000 distinct CDR3 sequences, with approximately 42% observed a single time. The sequenced material came from blood. The receptors stem from a woman between 18 and 30 years old in good health.

The chain uses TRBV29-1 and TRBJ2-7; tentatively, D is TRBD1 (7 bases). The CDR3 is made up of 14 amino acids. V lost 2 bases and J lost 7, with 18 bases in between. Germline lookup yields CDR1 SQVTM and CDR2 ANQGSEA. CDR3 in DNA: TGCAGCGTTGAATACGGAGGGGCAGGGGGGGAGCAGTACTTC. Protein sequence: CSVEYGGAGGEQYF.

This clonotype was seen a few times. This chain links TRBV20-1 with TRBJ1-4, with TRBD1 identical over 9 bases. Losses at the gene ends were 2 bases for V and 10 bases for J; bases not matched to a gene: 11. This CDR3 contains 15 residues. Germline lookup yields CDR1 DFQATT and CDR2 SNEGSKA (reference sequence). CDR3 protein: CSARLPGQGFGKLFF. Here the CDR3 DNA reads TGCAGTGCTAGATTACCGGGACAGGGTTTTGGAAAACTGTTTTTT.

The chain combines TRBV27 with TRBJ1-2; 7 nucleotides agree with TRBD1. CDR3 length: 15 amino acids. From germline, CDR1 is MNHEY and CDR2 SMNVEV (reference sequence). V gave up 5 bases and J gave up 4 bases; unmatched junction bases: 10. The CDR3 spells CASSPSRQGIYGYTF. The CDR3 DNA reads TGTGCCAGCAGTCCCTCAAGACAGGGTATCTATGGCTACACCTTC.

This clonotype came up once. The chain carries TRBV10-3 and TRBJ2-2, with D maybe TRBD1 (6 bases). The CDR3 covers 15 residues. Trimming stripped 10 bases from V and 7 bases from J, with 22 bases between. The germline CDR1 and CDR2 sequences are ENHRY and SYGVKD. CDR3 residues: CATTRVSQDSGELFF. The CDR3 coding sequence is TGTGCCACCACCCGGGTCTCGCAGGACAGCGGGGAGCTGTTTTTT.

The V gene is TRBV5-1, the J gene TRBJ1-1; TRBD1 might be the D (5 bases). The CDR3 extends over 14 amino acids. Germline CDR1 reads SGHRS; CDR2 reads YFSETQ. Deletions cut 4 bases from V and 5 bases from J, with 15 bases between. The CDR3 nucleotides are TGCGCCAGCAGCGCCGCCGGGGGGTATACTGAAGCTTTCTTT. Its translation: CASSAAGGYTEAFF.

As regards this clonotype: A junction boundary mismatches the germline segment, possibly from a read error. The rearrangement links TRBV10-3 to TRBJ1-2; D uncertain. CDR3 length: 13 residues. The germline gives CDR1 ENHRY, CDR2 SYGVKD. The CDR3 DNA sequence: TGTGCCATCAGTGAACGGGTTTCGGATGGCCACACCTTC. Protein sequence: CAISERVSDGHTF.

This clonotype occurred a few times. The V call is TRBV28, the J call TRBJ1-5, with D perhaps matching TRBD1 (5 bases). V lost 11 bases and J lost 1, with 15 bases in between. Germline assignment: CDR1 MDHEN and CDR2 SYDVKM. This CDR3 has 14 residues. CDR3 coding DNA: TGTGCCGCCACAGAGGGGTTAAGCAATCAGCCCCAGCATTTT. Amino acid sequence: CAATEGLSNQPQHF.

The V call is TRBV10-3, the J call TRBJ2-1, with D possibly TRBD1 on 6 matching bases. Germline V gene lookup returns CDR1 ENHRY and CDR2 SYGVKD. This CDR3 has 14 residues. Trimming removed 4 bases from V and 0 bases from J, with 7 bases in between. The CDR3 sequence: CAISGTVSYNEQFF. Here the CDR3 DNA reads TGTGCCATCAGTGGGACAGTCTCCTACAATGAGCAGTTCTTC.

The V call is TRBV21-1, the J call TRBJ2-1. TRBV21-1 is deemed a pseudogene. CDR3 size: 15 residues. The CDR3 region is CASSKWARSYNEQFF. The CDR3 DNA follows: TGTGCCAGCAGCAAATGGGCTAGATCCTACAATGAGCAGTTCTTC.